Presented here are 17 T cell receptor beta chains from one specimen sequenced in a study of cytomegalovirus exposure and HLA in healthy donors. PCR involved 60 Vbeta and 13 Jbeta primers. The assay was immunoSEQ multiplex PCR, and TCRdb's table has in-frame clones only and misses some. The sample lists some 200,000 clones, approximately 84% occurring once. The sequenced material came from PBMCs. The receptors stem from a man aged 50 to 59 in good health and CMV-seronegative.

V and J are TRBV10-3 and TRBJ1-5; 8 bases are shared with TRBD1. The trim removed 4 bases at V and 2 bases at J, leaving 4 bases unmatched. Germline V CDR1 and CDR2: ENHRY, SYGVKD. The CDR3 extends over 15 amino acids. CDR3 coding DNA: TGTGCCATCAGTGTAGCAGGGGGCGGCAATCAGCCCCAGCATTTT. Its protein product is CAISVAGGGNQPQHF.

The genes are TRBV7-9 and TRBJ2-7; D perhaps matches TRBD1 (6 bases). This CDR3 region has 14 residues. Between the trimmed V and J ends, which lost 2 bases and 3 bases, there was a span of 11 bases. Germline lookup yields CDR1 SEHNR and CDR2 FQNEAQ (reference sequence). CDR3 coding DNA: TGTGCCAGCAGCTTACCGAGGGACAACTACGAGCAGTACTTC. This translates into CASSLPRDNYEQYF.

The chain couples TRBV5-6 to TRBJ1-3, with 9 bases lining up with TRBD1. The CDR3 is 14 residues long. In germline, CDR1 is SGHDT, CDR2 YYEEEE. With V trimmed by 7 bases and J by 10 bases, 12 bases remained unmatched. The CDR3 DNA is TGTGCCAGCTGGGGAAGGACAGGGGTAGGAACCATATATTTT. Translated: CASWGRTGVGTIYF. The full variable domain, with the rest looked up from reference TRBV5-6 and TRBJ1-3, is DAGVTQSPTHLIKTRGQQVTLRCSPKSGHDTVSWYQQALGQGPQFIFQYYEEEERQRGNFPDRFSGHQFPNYSSELNVNALLLGDSALYLCASWGRTGVGTIYFGEGSWLTVV.

The CDR3 nucleotides are TGTGCCAGCAGGGGAGGAGGGGCCCCCTACGAGCAGTACTTC. Translating it yields CASRGGGAPYEQYF. The V call is TRBV6-1, the J call TRBJ2-7, with D maybe TRBD2 (6 bases). This CDR3 comprises 14 residues. V was clipped by 6 bases and J by 2 bases, with 14 bases between them. Germline values: CDR1 MNHNS, CDR2 SASEGT.

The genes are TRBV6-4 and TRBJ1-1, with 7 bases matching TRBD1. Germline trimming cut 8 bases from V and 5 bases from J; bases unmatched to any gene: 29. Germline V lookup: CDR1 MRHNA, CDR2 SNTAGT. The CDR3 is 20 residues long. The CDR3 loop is CASPDSTTGGTAVGGTEAFF. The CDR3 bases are TGTGCCAGCCCTGACTCCACTACGGGCGGGACAGCGGTGGGAGGTACTGAAGCTTTCTTT.

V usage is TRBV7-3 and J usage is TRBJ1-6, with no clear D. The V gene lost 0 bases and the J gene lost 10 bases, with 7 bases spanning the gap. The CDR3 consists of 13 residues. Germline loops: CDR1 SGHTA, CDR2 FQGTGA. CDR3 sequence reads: CASSLTEKSPLHF. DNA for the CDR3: TGTGCCAGCAGCTTAACGGAGAAATCACCCCTCCACTTT.

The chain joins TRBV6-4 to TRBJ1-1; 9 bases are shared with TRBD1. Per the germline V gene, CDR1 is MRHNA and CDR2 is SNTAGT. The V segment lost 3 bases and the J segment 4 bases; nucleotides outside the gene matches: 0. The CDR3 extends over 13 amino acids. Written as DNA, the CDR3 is TGTGCCAGCAGTGAGGACAGGGGCACTGAAGCTTTCTTT. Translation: CASSEDRGTEAFF.

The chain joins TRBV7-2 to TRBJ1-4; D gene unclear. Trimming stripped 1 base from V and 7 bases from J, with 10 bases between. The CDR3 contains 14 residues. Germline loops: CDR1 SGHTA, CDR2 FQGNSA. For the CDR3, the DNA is TGTGCCAGCAGCTTAGAAGGAGCCAGTGAAAAACTGTTTTTT. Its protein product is CASSLEGASEKLFF.

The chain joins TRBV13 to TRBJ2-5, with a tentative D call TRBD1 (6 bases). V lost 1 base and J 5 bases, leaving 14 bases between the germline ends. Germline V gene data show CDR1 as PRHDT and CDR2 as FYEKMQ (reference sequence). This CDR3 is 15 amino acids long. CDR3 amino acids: CASSLAQTGLETQYF. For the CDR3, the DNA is TGTGCCAGCAGCTTAGCCCAGACAGGCCTGGAGACCCAGTACTTC.

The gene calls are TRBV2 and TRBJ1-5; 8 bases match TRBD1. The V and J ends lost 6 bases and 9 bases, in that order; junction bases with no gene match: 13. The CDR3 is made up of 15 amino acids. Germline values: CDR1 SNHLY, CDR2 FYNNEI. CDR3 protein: CASSSGTGLEGPQHF. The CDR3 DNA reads TGTGCCAGCAGCTCCGGGACAGGCCTAGAAGGGCCCCAGCATTTT. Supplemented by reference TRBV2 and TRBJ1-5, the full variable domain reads EPEVTQTPSHQVTQMGQEVILRCVPISNHLYFYWYRQILGQKVEFLVSFYNNEISEKSEIFDDQFSVERPDGSNFTLKIRSTKLEDSAMYFCASSSGTGLEGPQHFGDGTRLSIL.

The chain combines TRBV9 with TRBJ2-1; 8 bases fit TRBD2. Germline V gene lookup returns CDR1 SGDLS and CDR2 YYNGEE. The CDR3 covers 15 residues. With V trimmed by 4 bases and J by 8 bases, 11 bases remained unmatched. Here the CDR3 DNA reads TGTGCCAGCAGCAATACAGAGCGGGGGATCTATGAGCAGTTCTTC. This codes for CASSNTERGIYEQFF.

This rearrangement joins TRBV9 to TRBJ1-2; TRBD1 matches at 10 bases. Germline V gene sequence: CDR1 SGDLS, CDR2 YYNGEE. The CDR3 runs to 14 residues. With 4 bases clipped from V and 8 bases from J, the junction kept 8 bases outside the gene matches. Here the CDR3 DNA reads TGTGCCAGCAGCCCAGATAGACAGGGGGCAGGCTACACCTTC. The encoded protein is CASSPDRQGAGYTF.

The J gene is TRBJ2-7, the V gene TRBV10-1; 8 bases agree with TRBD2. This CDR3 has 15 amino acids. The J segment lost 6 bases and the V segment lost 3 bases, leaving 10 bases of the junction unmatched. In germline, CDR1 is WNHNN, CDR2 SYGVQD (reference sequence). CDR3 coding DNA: TGCGCCAGCAGTGATCATCGGGGGGGCCCGCGCGAGCAGTACTTC. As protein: CASSDHRGGPREQYF.

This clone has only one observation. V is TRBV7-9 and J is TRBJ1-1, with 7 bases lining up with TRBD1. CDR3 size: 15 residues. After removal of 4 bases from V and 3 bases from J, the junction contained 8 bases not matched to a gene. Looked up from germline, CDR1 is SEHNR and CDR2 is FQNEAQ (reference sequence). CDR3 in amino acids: CASSSRTGGDTEAFF. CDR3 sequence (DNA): TGTGCCAGCAGCTCGCGGACAGGAGGGGACACTGAAGCTTTCTTT.

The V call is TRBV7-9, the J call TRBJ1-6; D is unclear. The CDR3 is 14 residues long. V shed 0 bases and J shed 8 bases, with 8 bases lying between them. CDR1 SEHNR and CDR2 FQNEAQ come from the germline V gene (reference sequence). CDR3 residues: CASSLASGDSPLHF. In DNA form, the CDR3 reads TGTGCCAGCAGCTTAGCCAGCGGAGATTCACCCCTCCACTTT.

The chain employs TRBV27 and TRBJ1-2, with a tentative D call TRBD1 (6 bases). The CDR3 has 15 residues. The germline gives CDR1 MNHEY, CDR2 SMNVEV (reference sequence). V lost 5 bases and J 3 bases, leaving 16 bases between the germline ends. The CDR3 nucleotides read TGTGCCAGCAGTCCGTTAGGACAGAATGACTATGGCTACACCTTC. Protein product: CASSPLGQNDYGYTF.

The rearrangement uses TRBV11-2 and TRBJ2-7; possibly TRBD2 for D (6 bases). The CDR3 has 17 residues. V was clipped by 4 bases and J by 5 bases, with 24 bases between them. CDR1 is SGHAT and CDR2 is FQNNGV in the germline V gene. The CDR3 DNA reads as TGTGCCAGCAGCTACCGCCAGGGCGGCAACCCTAGCGACGAGCAGTACTTC. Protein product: CASSYRQGGNPSDEQYF. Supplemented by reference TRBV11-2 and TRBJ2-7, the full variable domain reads EAGVAQSPRYKIIEKRQSVAFWCNPISGHATLYWYQQILGQGPKLLIQFQNNGVVDDSQLPKDRFSAERLKGVDSTLKIQPAKLEDSAVYLCASSYRQGGNPSDEQYFGPGTRLTVT.